This TCR beta chain was obtained from a study of a mutant IDH1 vaccine in newly diagnosed glioma (dated by TCRdb to the early 2020s). Regarding the study in general: In the chemotherapy-containing groups, vaccination started alongside temozolomide cycles, whereas in patients who had radiotherapy alone it started 4-6 weeks after radiotherapy. Of the approximately 29 treated patients, 62.5% were male and around 40% were female, and a mean age of roughly 40 years was recorded. Before enrollment, patients had received standard therapy of radiotherapy alone, temozolomide alone, or radiochemotherapy with temozolomide; most received the combination. The week-35 safety follow-up took place at visit V12, and the week-47 end of study took place at visit V13. Six visits were used for peripheral blood collection: V03 (baseline), V05, V07, V10, V12 and V13. For exploratory analyses, longitudinal TCRB deep sequencing was carried out in more than 20 treated patients wherever samples were available. Study-wide findings and limitations: Across multiple MHC alleles, vaccine-induced immune responses were seen in around 94% of patients. No apparent relationship was observed between pseudoprogression and alterations in the top peripheral T cell clonotypes detected by TCRB sequencing. The authors noted that analyses of patient blood samples could not be reproduced because of sample limitations. Availability determined which PBMC samples were chosen for TCRB deep sequencing.

The sample's time point label is to be understood as: week 47, end of study. Each vaccine dose was 300 ug of a 20-mer mutant IDH1 peptide in Montanide, given subcutaneously with topical imiquimod. Across visits V03 through V10, patients got a total of eight vaccinations, given in weeks 1, 3, 5, 7, 11, 15, 19 and 23. The donors had newly diagnosed IDH1-mutant astrocytomas of WHO grade 3 or 4 that showed loss of nuclear ATRX. The samples were drawn from NOA16, a multicentre, single-arm, open-label phase I trial in Germany that tested a mutant IDH1 peptide vaccine in humans for the first time. Genomic DNA for TCRB sequencing was extracted from EDTA blood using the DNeasy Blood and Tissue Kit. The library was prepared using the immunoSEQ multiplex PCR assay. Rearranged TCR beta chain sequences were amplified with the hsTCRB Kit following the manufacturer's protocol. An Illumina MiSeq was used to sequence the TCRB libraries. The published analysis was carried out like this. Demultiplexing, trimming and gene mapping were performed with the kit vendor's proprietary platform. TCRdb's version of the immuneACCESS table is confined to in-frame rearrangements and falls short of the full clone set. An unresolved V gene accounts for under half of the shortfall where checked; the remainder is of unknown origin. V and J calls and clone size are those listed in that table; D and trimming were worked out from the DNA. This sample gives around 50,000 clones in total; less than 85% of them show up just once. 3.5% to 4.5% of the sample rests with the top ten.

Measured from the cysteine to the phenylalanine, the CDR3 is 13 residues long. CDR3 DNA is the only sequence kept; it has 39 bases, read in frame from the first base. CDR1 and CDR2, per the germline V gene, are SGHNT and YENEEA. The germline ends are 13 bases apart after V is trimmed by 1 base and J by 10 bases. Comment on this clone: Its cognate antigen has yet to be identified. Base qualities are not provided; no much larger clone lies one nucleotide away.

Rearrangement joined TRBV11-3 to TRBJ1-1, with the D gene not confidently named. This specimen consisted of PBMCs, obtained from a glioma patient whose treatment included an IDH1 peptide vaccine. The receptor comes from a woman aged 25-40 years with glioma. Some clones in this sample may be carry-over from other donors' samples. The DNA sequence is TGTGCCAGCAGCTTAGTTGGCCGGGTGGCAGCTTTCTTT. Its product reads: CASSLVGRVAAFF.